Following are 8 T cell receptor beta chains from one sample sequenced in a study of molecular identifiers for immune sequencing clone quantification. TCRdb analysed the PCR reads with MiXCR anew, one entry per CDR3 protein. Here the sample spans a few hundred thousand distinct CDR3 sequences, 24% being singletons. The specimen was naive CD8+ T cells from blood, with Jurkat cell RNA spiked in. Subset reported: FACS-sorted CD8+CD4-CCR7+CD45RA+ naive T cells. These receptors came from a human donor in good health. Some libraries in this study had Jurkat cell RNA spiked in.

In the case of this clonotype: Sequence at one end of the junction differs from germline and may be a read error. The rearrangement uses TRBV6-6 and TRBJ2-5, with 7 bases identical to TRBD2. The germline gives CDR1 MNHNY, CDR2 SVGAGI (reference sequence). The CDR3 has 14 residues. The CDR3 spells CASAGELGQETQSF. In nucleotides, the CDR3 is TGTGCCAGCGCGGGAGAGTTGGGCCAAGAGACCCAGTCCTTC.

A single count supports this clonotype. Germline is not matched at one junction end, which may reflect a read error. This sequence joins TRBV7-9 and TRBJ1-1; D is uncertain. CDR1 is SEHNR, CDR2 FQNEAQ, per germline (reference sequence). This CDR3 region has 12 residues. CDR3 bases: TGTGCCACCAGCACAGTGAACACTGAAGCTTTCTTT. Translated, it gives CATSTVNTEAFF.

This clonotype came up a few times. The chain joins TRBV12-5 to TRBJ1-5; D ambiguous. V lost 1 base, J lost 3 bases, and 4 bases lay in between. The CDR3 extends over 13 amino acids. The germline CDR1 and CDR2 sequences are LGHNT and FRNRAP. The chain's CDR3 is CASGLDLNQPQHF. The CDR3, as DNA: TGTGCTAGTGGTTTGGACCTCAATCAGCCCCAGCATTTT.

CDR3 DNA: TGTGCCAGCAGTGAAGCGGGAACGGCGGTCCAAGAGACCCAGTACTTC. This codes for CASSEAGTAVQETQYF. The chain joins TRBV2 to TRBJ2-5; D remains unclear. The CDR3 is made up of 16 amino acids. Per the germline V gene, CDR1 is SNHLY and CDR2 is FYNNEI. V dropped 0 bases and J dropped 1 base, with 12 bases sitting between them.

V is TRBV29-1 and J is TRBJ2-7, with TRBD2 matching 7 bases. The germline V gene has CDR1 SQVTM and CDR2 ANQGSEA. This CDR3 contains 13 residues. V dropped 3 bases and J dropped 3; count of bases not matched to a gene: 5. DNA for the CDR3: TGCAGCGTTGAGTCTGGGGAGGGCTACGAGCAGTACTTC. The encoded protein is CSVESGEGYEQYF.

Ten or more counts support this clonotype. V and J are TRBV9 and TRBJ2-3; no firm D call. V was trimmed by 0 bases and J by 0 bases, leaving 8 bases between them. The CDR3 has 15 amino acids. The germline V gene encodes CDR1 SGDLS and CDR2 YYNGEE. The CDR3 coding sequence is TGTGCCAGCAGCGTAGCTGGGGTTAGCACAGATACGCAGTATTTT. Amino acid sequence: CASSVAGVSTDTQYF.

In DNA form, the CDR3 reads TGTGCCAGCAGCCCCCCGCAGTCAAACGCTGAAGCTTTCTTT. Its protein is CASSPPQSNAEAFF. V and J are TRBV7-9 and TRBJ1-1; D uncertain. Germline-derived CDR1 and CDR2 are SEHNR and FQNEAQ (reference sequence). V lost 5 bases and J lost 6, with 16 bases in between. The CDR3 spans 14 residues.

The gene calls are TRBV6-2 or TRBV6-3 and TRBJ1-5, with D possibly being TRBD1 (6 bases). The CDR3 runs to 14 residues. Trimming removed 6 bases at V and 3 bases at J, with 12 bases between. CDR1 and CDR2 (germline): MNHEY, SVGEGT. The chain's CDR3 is CASSLQGYNQPQHF. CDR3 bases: TGTGCCAGCAGCCTACAGGGCTACAATCAGCCCCAGCATTTT.